This T cell receptor (beta chain) was sequenced for a study of blood T cell repertoires in COVID-19. For the study at large: The analysed material was cDNA or gDNA that came from T cells, B-cell-depleted T cells, or PBMCs.

Assay used: immunoSEQ multiplex PCR; TCRdb lists only in-frame clones, some missing. The sample includes around 80,000 clones, around 86% of them seen just once. The CDR3 is 14 amino acids. J lost 4 bases, V lost 5 bases, and 6 bases had no gene match. Germline V gene lookup returns CDR1 SGHTA and CDR2 FQGTGA. This TCR derives from a human donor in a cohort sampled during active COVID-19. The sequenced material came from peripheral blood. J is TRBJ2-3 and V is TRBV7-3, with 7 nucleotides matching TRBD1. The CDR3 nucleotides read TGTGCCAGCAGCCTCCGGACAGGCCCAGATACGCAGTATTTT. Translation: CASSLRTGPDTQYF.